This T cell receptor beta chain was recorded in a study of T cell responses to AZD1222 COVID-19 vaccine. The wider study: Pooling of second doses given at about 4 or about 12 weeks was done. Study-wide findings and caveats: Baseline seropositivity occurred in only 5 to 7 AZD1222 recipients. Donors, mostly white British, included more females; clonal diversity was possibly underestimated.

The CDR3 length is 13 residues. V dropped 6 bases and J dropped 4 bases, with 15 bases sitting between them. CDR1 DFQATT and CDR2 SNEGSKA come from the germline V gene (reference sequence). TCRdb's copy holds only in-frame clones and misses some; the assay was immunoSEQ multiplex PCR. Of 150,000 or so clones listed, 90% are singletons. This clone has only one observation. Its specificity is unknown. The receptor's source is an adult in good health. Sequenced here: peripheral blood, sampled on day 0 of AZD1222 vaccination. The chain links TRBV20-1 to TRBJ2-5; D is unclear. This CDR3 is CSASRLFGETQYF. In DNA, the CDR3 is TGCAGTGCAAGTCGGCTATTTGGAGAGACCCAGTACTTC.